What follows describes a single TCR beta chain. Its antigen is not known. It was with unique molecular identifiers that the TCRbeta library was prepared. TCRdb reprocessed the PCR reads via MiXCR and lists one record per CDR3 protein. The table includes some 200,000 distinct CDR3 sequences, roughly 9.1% detected once. This record comes from a study of T-cell reconstitution after alpha-beta-depleted transplantation in children. Study observations and caveats: The origin of high day-60 TCRbeta diversity in some patients lay in surviving recipient T cells and thymic progenitors. Fresh T-cell production supplied most of the T-cell counts and diversity seen one year after transplant. Reported findings indicate that, about two months after transplant, alpha-beta T cells came from several hundred expanded clones, which were derived from non-depleted graft cells.

This CDR3 region has 16 residues. Trimming took 7 bases from V and 3 from J; bases not matched to a gene: 12. Germline assignment: CDR1 LNHNV and CDR2 YYDKDF (reference sequence). Sequencing used PBMCs, mostly from graft donor cells, obtained 360 days after TCRalphabeta/CD19-depleted stem cell transplant. The gene calls are TRBV15 and TRBJ2-5, with 9 bases lining up with TRBD2. The sequence was obtained from a male patient between 2 and 10 years old who had a stem cell transplant for acute myeloid leukemia, so the T cells may come from the graft donor. This CDR3 is CATTLFRAGGKETQYF. The CDR3 coding sequence is TGTGCCACCACCCTGTTTCGAGCGGGGGGAAAAGAGACCCAGTACTTC.